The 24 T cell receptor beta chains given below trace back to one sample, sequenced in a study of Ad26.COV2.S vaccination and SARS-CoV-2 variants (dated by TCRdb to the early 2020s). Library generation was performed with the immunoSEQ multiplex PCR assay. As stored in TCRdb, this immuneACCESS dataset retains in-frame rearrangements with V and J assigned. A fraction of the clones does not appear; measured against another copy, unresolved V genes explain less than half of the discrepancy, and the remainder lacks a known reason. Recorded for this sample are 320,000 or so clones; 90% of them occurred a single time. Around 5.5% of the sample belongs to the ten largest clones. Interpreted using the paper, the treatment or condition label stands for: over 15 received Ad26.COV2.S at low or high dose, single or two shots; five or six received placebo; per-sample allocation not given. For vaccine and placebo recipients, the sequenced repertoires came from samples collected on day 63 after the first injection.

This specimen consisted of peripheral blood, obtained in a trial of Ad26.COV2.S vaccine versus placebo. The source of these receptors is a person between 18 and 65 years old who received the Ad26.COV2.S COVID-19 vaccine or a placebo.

CDR3 residues: CASSLTTGGGNQPQHF. CDR3 DNA: TGTGCCAGCAGCCTAACGACAGGGGGCGGCAATCAGCCCCAGCATTTT. The chain uses TRBV6-6 and TRBJ1-5; 10 bases agree with TRBD1. V lost 6 bases, J lost 2 bases, and 7 bases stayed unmatched. Germline CDR1 reads MNHNY; CDR2 reads SVGAGI (reference sequence). This CDR3 has 16 residues.

The CDR3 sequence: CASSTNRVFSQAEAFF. CDR3 DNA: TGTGCCAGCAGCACCAACAGGGTTTTCTCTCAGGCTGAAGCTTTCTTT. The V and J genes are TRBV7-2 and TRBJ1-1, with a weak D call TRBD1 (6 bases). V lost 5 bases and J lost 6, with 22 bases in between. The CDR3 spans 16 residues. Looked up from germline, CDR1 is SGHTA and CDR2 is FQGNSA.

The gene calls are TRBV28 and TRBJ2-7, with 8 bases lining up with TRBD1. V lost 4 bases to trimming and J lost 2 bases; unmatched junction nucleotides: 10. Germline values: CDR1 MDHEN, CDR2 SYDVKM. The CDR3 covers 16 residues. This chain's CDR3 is CASSSHRGQDPYEQYV. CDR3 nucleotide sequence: TGTGCCAGCAGTTCCCACAGGGGACAGGACCCCTACGAGCAGTACGTC.

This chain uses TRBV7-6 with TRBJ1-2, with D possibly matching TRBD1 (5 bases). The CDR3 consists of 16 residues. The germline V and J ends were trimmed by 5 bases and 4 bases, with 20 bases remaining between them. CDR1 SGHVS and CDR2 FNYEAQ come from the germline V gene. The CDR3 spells CASSATGAPSGYGYTF. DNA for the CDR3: TGTGCCAGCAGCGCGACCGGGGCCCCTTCGGGCTATGGCTACACCTTC.

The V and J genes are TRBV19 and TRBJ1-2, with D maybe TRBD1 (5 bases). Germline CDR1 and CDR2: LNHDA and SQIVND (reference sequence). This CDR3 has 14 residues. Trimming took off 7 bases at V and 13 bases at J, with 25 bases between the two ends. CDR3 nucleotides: TGTGCCAGTACCGGAGTTGAATTTATGAGGGACTGCACCTTC. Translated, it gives CASTGVEFMRDCTF.

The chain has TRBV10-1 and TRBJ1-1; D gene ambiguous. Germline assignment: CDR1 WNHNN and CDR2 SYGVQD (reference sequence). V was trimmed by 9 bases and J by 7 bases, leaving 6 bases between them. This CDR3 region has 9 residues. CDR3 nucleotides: TGCGCCAGTCTGGATGAAGCTTTCTTT. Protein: CASLDEAFF.

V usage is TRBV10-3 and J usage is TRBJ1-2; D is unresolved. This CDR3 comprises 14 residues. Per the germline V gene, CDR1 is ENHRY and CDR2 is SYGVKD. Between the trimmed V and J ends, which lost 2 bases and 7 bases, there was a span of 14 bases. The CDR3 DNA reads TGTGCCATCAGTGAGCCAATGACCAGTAGTGGCTACACCTTC. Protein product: CAISEPMTSSGYTF.

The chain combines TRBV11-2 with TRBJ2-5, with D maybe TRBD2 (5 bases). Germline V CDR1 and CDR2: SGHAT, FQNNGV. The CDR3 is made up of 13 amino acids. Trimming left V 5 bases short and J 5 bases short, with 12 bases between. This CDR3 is CASSIGIMETQYF. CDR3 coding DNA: TGTGCCAGCAGCATCGGGATAATGGAGACCCAGTACTTC.

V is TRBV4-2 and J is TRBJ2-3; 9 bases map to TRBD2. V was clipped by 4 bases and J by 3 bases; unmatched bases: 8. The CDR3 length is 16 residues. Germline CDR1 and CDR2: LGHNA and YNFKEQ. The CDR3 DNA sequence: TGTGCCAGCAGCCCATTAGCGGGAGTCTCGACAGATACGCAGTATTTT. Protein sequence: CASSPLAGVSTDTQYF.

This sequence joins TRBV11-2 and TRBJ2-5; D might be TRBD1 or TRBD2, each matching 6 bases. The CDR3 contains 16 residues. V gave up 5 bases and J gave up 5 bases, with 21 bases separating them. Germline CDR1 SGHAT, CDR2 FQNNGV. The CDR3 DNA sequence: TGTGCCAGCAGCCCAGGGACCAGAGGGGGGCTTGAGACCCAGTACTTC. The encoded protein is CASSPGTRGGLETQYF.

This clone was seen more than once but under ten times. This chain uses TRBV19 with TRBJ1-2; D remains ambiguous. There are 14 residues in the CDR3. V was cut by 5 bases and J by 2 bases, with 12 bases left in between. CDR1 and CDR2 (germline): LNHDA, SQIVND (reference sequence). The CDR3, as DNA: TGTGCCAGTAGTCGTCTGGCAAAAAACTATGGCTACACCTTC. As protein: CASSRLAKNYGYTF.

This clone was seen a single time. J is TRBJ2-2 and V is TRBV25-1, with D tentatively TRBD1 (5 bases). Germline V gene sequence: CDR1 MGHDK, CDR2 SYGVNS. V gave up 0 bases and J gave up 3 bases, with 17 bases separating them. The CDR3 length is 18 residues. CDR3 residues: CASSEYVGAHLHTGELFF. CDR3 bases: TGTGCCAGCAGTGAATACGTTGGGGCCCACCTTCACACCGGGGAGCTGTTTTTT.

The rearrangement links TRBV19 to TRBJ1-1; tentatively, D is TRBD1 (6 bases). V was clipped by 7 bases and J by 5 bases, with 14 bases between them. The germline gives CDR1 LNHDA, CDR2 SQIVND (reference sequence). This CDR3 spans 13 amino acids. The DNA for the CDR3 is TGTGCCAGTACCACAGGGATAGGTACTGAAGCTTTCTTT. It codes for CASTTGIGTEAFF.

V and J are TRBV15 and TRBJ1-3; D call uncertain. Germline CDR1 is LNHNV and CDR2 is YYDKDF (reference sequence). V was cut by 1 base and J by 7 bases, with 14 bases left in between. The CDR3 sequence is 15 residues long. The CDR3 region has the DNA TGTGCCACCAGCAGAGTTTTGGCCGGGATTAACACCATATATTTT. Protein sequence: CATSRVLAGINTIYF.

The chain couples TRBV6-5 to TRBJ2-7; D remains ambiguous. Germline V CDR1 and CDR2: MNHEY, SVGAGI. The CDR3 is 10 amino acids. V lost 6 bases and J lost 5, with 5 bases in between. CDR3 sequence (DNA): TGTGCCAGCAGGAGGCACGAGCAGTACTTC. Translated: CASRRHEQYF.

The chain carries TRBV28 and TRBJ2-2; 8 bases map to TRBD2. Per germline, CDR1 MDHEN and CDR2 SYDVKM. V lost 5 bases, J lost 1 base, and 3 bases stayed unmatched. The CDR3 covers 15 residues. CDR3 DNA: TGTGCCAGCAGTAAGACTAGCGAGAACACCGGGGAGCTGTTTTTT. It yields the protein CASSKTSENTGELFF.

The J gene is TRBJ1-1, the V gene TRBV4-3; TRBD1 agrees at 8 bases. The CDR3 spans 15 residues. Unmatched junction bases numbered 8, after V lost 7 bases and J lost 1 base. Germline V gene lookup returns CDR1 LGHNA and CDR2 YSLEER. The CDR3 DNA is TGCGCCAGCAACCACAGGGGGTTAGGGAACACTGAAGCTTTCTTT. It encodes CASNHRGLGNTEAFF.

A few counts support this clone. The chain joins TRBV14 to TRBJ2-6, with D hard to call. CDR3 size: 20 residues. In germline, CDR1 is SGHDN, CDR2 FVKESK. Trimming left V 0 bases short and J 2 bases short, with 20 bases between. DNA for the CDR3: TGTGCCAGCAGCCAAGATCGAACGACCCCAGGATGGGCTGGGGCCAACGTCCTGACTTTC. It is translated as CASSQDRTTPGWAGANVLTF.

CDR3 in DNA: TGTGCCAGCAGCCGCCGGGGCAGCCTGAACACTGAAGCTTTCTTT. Protein: CASSRRGSLNTEAFF. The rearrangement uses TRBV16 and TRBJ1-1, with D perhaps TRBD1 (5 bases). V was cut by 4 bases and J by 0 bases, with 12 bases left in between. Germline V gene data show CDR1 as KGHSY and CDR2 as FQNENV. CDR3 length equals 15 residues.

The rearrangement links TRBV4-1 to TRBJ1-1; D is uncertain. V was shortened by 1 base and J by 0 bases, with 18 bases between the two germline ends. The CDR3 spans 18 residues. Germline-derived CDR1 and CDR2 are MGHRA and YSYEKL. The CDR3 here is CASSQVGGVEFMNTEAFF. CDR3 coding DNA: TGCGCCAGCAGCCAAGTGGGCGGGGTAGAATTCATGAACACTGAAGCTTTCTTT.

The CDR3, as DNA: TGTGCCAGCAGCATGGGGGACAGGACCCCCCCTAATTCACCCCTCCACTTT. Its translation is CASSMGDRTPPNSPLHF. The rearrangement joins TRBV21-1 to TRBJ1-6; the D call in the table, TRBD1, was not verified against the DNA. TRBV21-1 corresponds to a pseudogene. The length of the CDR3 is 17 residues.

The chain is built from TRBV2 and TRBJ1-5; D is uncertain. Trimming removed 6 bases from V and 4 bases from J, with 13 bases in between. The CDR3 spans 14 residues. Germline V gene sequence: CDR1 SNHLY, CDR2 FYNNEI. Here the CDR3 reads CASRSEAGNQPQHF. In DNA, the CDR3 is TGTGCCAGCAGGAGTGAGGCTGGTAATCAGCCCCAGCATTTT. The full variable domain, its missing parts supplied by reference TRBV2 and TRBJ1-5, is EPEVTQTPSHQVTQMGQEVILRCVPISNHLYFYWYRQILGQKVEFLVSFYNNEISEKSEIFDDQFSVERPDGSNFTLKIRSTKLEDSAMYFCASRSEAGNQPQHFGDGTRLSIL.

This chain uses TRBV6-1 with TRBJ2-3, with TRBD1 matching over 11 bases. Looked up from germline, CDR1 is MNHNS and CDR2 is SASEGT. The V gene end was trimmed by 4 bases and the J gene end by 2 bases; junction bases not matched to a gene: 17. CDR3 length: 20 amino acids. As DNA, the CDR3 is TGTGCCAGCAGTGCCTACGGATTCCCGGGGGGACAGGGGGTCACAGATACGCAGTATTTT. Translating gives CASSAYGFPGGQGVTDTQYF.

The chain's CDR3 is CASSSGGAGGYTF. The CDR3 nucleotides read TGTGCCAGCAGTTCAGGGGGCGCGGGTGGCTACACCTTC. The chain combines TRBV12-3 or TRBV12-4 with TRBJ1-2; 8 nucleotides match TRBD1. V was clipped by 4 bases and J by 7 bases; unmatched bases: 5. This CDR3 has 13 residues.